This T cell receptor beta chain is drawn from a study of OX40 agonist ivuxolimab in advanced cancers. Whole-study results and caveats: Antigens targeted by the expanded peripheral T cells were not determined.

CDR1 and CDR2 from the germline V gene are MNHNY and SVGAGI (reference sequence). With V trimmed by 8 bases and J by 4 bases, 6 bases remained unmatched. This CDR3 contains 14 residues. On this clone: Its antigen remains unidentified.

Profiling relied on immunoSEQ multiplex PCR, and the TCRdb table lists in-frame clones only, not all of them. In the table there are more than 55,000 clones, 70% to 90% of which are singletons. Sequences were derived from CD4+ or CD8+ T cells sorted from blood, sampled in a trial of the OX40 agonist ivuxolimab. The V call is TRBV6-6, the J call TRBJ1-5; 9 bases align to TRBD1. The receptor was derived from an adult with an advanced solid tumor such as melanoma, head and neck, liver or kidney cancer. The CDR3 DNA is TGTGCCAGCTCGGGGGACAGGGATAATCAGCCCCAGCATTTT. Protein product: CASSGDRDNQPQHF.